The T cell receptor (beta chain) under discussion was sequenced for a study of blood T cell repertoires in COVID-19. The authors' processing: Amplified reference gene primers provided the basis for estimating nucleated cell counts. Assay used: immunoSEQ multiplex PCR; TCRdb lists only in-frame clones, some missing. V and J calls and clone size are those listed in that table; D and trimming were worked out from the DNA. Of 330,000 or so clones listed, roughly nine tenths are singletons. Per the germline V gene, CDR1 is MDHEN and CDR2 is SYDVKM. The CDR3 spans 14 residues. V shed 4 bases and J shed 14 bases, with 18 bases lying between them.

The chain joins TRBV28 to TRBJ1-6; maybe TRBD1 (6 bases). This receptor was taken from a woman aged 60-75 years with COVID-19, enrolled during active disease. The sample consisted of peripheral blood. The CDR3 is CASSSGGAQLSLHF. For the CDR3, the DNA is TGTGCCAGCAGTTCCGGGGGGGCCCAGCTTTCCCTCCACTTT. Full variable domain (remainder filled in from reference TRBV28 and TRBJ1-6): DVKVTQSSRYLVKRTGEKVFLECVQDMDHENMFWYRQDPGLGLRLIYFSYDVKMKEKGDIPEGYSVSREKKERFSLILESASTNQTSMYLCASSSGGAQLSLHFGNGTRLTVT.